The rows below give T cell receptor beta chains drawn from one sample of a study of T-cell memory formation after mild COVID-19. TCRdb re-analysed the 5' RACE reads in MiXCR, keeping a single row per CDR3 protein. This sample has hundreds of thousands of distinct CDR3 sequences, with about 20% found just once. Sequencing was done on a sample of PBMCs or a T cell subset sorted from them (not recorded which). The receptor set was obtained from an adult woman who had mild COVID-19 (a few samples of this study predate the infection). Cell type and time point are not known. Each CDR3 is given with its conserved first and last residue. The order of the fields is clone size, J gene, D gene, V gene, CDR3 DNA, CDR3 protein. A D gene is named only where the DNA matches it firmly. Clone size is given for some rows only: seen once, a few or many times, or a class if the clone is expanded.

clone_size: few; j_call: TRBJ2-7; d_call: TRBD2; v_call: TRBV20-1; cdr3_nt: TGCAGTGCTAGAGTCGGAGCGGGAGGCGAGCAGTACTTC; cdr3_aa: CSARVGAGGEQYF
clone_size: few; j_call: TRBJ1-5; d_call: .; v_call: TRBV18; cdr3_nt: TGTGCCAGCTCACCACGACGGGACCGTGGACAGCCCCAGCATTTT; cdr3_aa: CASSPRRDRGQPQHF
clone_size: .; j_call: TRBJ2-1; d_call: .; v_call: TRBV7-3; cdr3_nt: TGTGCCAGCAGCTTAAGCCCTAGCTTGAATGAGCAGTTCTTC; cdr3_aa: CASSLSPSLNEQFF
clone_size: once; j_call: TRBJ1-5; d_call: .; v_call: TRBV2; cdr3_nt: TGTGCCAGCAGGCGGGGGTCGGGTCAGCCCCAGCATTTT; cdr3_aa: CASRRGSGQPQHF
clone_size: .; j_call: TRBJ2-1; d_call: TRBD1; v_call: TRBV24-1; cdr3_nt: TGTGCCACCAGTGATTTAAGGGGGCGCAATGAGCAGTTCTTC; cdr3_aa: CATSDLRGRNEQFF
clone_size: .; j_call: TRBJ2-1; d_call: .; v_call: TRBV6-5; cdr3_nt: TGTGCCAGCAGTTTCGGACTACCCCTCTACAATGAGCAGTTCTTC; cdr3_aa: CASSFGLPLYNEQFF
clone_size: .; j_call: TRBJ2-3; d_call: .; v_call: TRBV6-2/TRBV6-3; cdr3_nt: TGTGCCAGCAGTTACGATCGGCAGGGCACAGATACGCAGTATTTT; cdr3_aa: CASSYDRQGTDTQYF
clone_size: .; j_call: TRBJ2-1; d_call: .; v_call: TRBV7-9; cdr3_nt: TGTGCCAGCAGCTTACACGGGGGCGGCTCCTACAATGAGCAGTTCTTC; cdr3_aa: CASSLHGGGSYNEQFF
clone_size: .; j_call: TRBJ2-7; d_call: TRBD2; v_call: TRBV27; cdr3_nt: TGTGCCAGCAGTTTATATAGCGGGGCTAACTACGAGCAGTACTTC; cdr3_aa: CASSLYSGANYEQYF
clone_size: many; j_call: TRBJ1-4; d_call: TRBD1; v_call: TRBV2; cdr3_nt: TGTGCCAGCAGGGAGACAGGGCCACTTGAAAAACTGTTTTTT; cdr3_aa: CASRETGPLEKLFF
clone_size: .; j_call: TRBJ2-5; d_call: TRBD1; v_call: TRBV6-1; cdr3_nt: TGTGCCAGCAGTGAATCCTCAGGGGGCCGGGAGACCCAGTACTTC; cdr3_aa: CASSESSGGRETQYF
clone_size: few; j_call: TRBJ2-3; d_call: TRBD2; v_call: TRBV4-3; cdr3_nt: TGCGCCAGCAGCCAACTAGCGGGCACAGATACGCAGTATTTT; cdr3_aa: CASSQLAGTDTQYF
clone_size: few; j_call: TRBJ2-1; d_call: TRBD2; v_call: TRBV7-6; cdr3_nt: TGTGCCAGCAGCGCCGGGGGGGTCTCCTACAATGAGCAGTTCTTC; cdr3_aa: CASSAGGVSYNEQFF
clone_size: .; j_call: TRBJ1-2; d_call: TRBD1; v_call: TRBV6-2/TRBV6-3; cdr3_nt: TGTGCCAGCAGTTACCGGGACAGGCTTCAGCGGGGGGGCTACACCTTC; cdr3_aa: CASSYRDRLQRGGYTF
clone_size: many; j_call: TRBJ1-4; d_call: TRBD1; v_call: TRBV7-9; cdr3_nt: TGTGCCAGCAGCTTAGGACAGGGAAGGGAGAAACTGTTTTTT; cdr3_aa: CASSLGQGREKLFF
clone_size: .; j_call: TRBJ2-7; d_call: TRBD2; v_call: TRBV24-1; cdr3_nt: TGTGCCACCAGTGATTGGACCGGGACTAGCGGGAGTAACGAGCAGTACTTC; cdr3_aa: CATSDWTGTSGSNEQYF
clone_size: .; j_call: TRBJ2-1; d_call: .; v_call: TRBV7-9; cdr3_nt: TGTGCCAGCAGCTTAGAAGGGGACGGGACCTACAATGAGCAGTTCTTC; cdr3_aa: CASSLEGDGTYNEQFF
clone_size: few; j_call: TRBJ2-1; d_call: .; v_call: TRBV7-6; cdr3_nt: TGTGCCAGCAGCCTCATGTCGAACACGAATCCCAATGAGCAGTTCTTC; cdr3_aa: CASSLMSNTNPNEQFF
clone_size: many; j_call: TRBJ1-5; d_call: TRBD1; v_call: TRBV19; cdr3_nt: TGTGCCAGTAGTCAGGGGGCTCGGCAGCCCCAGCATTTT; cdr3_aa: CASSQGARQPQHF
clone_size: few; j_call: TRBJ1-3; d_call: .; v_call: TRBV4-2; cdr3_nt: TGTGCCAGCAGCCAAGAGGTACTTCCGGAGGGTGGAAACACCATATATTTT; cdr3_aa: CASSQEVLPEGGNTIYF
clone_size: few; j_call: TRBJ1-5; d_call: .; v_call: TRBV7-9; cdr3_nt: TGTGCCAGCAGCTTGGGATGGGACGGGCAGCCCCAGCATTTT; cdr3_aa: CASSLGWDGQPQHF
clone_size: .; j_call: TRBJ1-1; d_call: .; v_call: TRBV12-3/TRBV12-4; cdr3_nt: TGTGCCAGCAGTAAAGGGCTTAACACTGAAGCTTTCTTT; cdr3_aa: CASSKGLNTEAFF
clone_size: few; j_call: TRBJ2-1; d_call: TRBD2; v_call: TRBV3-1; cdr3_nt: TGTGCCAGCAGCCAAGGACTAGCGGGAGCATACGAGCAGTTCTTC; cdr3_aa: CASSQGLAGAYEQFF
clone_size: .; j_call: TRBJ2-7; d_call: TRBD2; v_call: TRBV15; cdr3_nt: TGTGCCACCAGCAGAGATAACCCTAGCGGGAGCTCCTACGAGCAGTACTTC; cdr3_aa: CATSRDNPSGSSYEQYF
clone_size: many; j_call: TRBJ2-7; d_call: TRBD2; v_call: TRBV7-9; cdr3_nt: TGTGCCAGCAGCTTAGTTAGCGGGACCCGGCGGGAGCAGTACTTC; cdr3_aa: CASSLVSGTRREQYF
clone_size: .; j_call: TRBJ2-1; d_call: TRBD1; v_call: TRBV5-5; cdr3_nt: TGTGCCAGCGGTGAGACAGGGCCTTACAATGAGCAGTTCTTC; cdr3_aa: CASGETGPYNEQFF
clone_size: .; j_call: TRBJ2-7; d_call: TRBD1; v_call: TRBV2; cdr3_nt: TGTGCCAGCAGAATAGCCGGGACAGGGTATGAGCAGTACTTC; cdr3_aa: CASRIAGTGYEQYF
clone_size: .; j_call: TRBJ2-3; d_call: .; v_call: TRBV7-3; cdr3_nt: TGTGCCAGCAGCTCCCCCCCGGGACACCGCACAGATACGCAGTATTTT; cdr3_aa: CASSSPPGHRTDTQYF
clone_size: .; j_call: TRBJ2-5; d_call: TRBD1; v_call: TRBV6-5; cdr3_nt: TGTGCCAGCAGTCTCGAGGACAGGCCGGGGGAGACCCAGTACTTC; cdr3_aa: CASSLEDRPGETQYF
clone_size: .; j_call: TRBJ1-1; d_call: .; v_call: TRBV2; cdr3_nt: TGTGCCAGCAGTGTGGCCAGCCATCTTCTTGAAGCTTTCTTT; cdr3_aa: CASSVASHLLEAFF
clone_size: .; j_call: TRBJ2-7; d_call: .; v_call: TRBV19; cdr3_nt: TGTGCCAGTAGGAAGGAACCACTCGGGCTCGAGCAGTACTTC; cdr3_aa: CASRKEPLGLEQYF
clone_size: .; j_call: TRBJ1-1; d_call: .; v_call: TRBV27; cdr3_nt: TGTGCCAGCAGTGTCGGCAGGGAAAGGAGGCTGAACACTGAAGCTTTCTTT; cdr3_aa: CASSVGRERRLNTEAFF
clone_size: .; j_call: TRBJ2-1; d_call: .; v_call: TRBV7-8; cdr3_nt: TGTGCCAGCAGCTTAGCTAGACGGGGGACCCATGCCAATGAGCAGTTCTTC; cdr3_aa: CASSLARRGTHANEQFF
clone_size: few; j_call: TRBJ2-7; d_call: .; v_call: TRBV4-1; cdr3_nt: TGCGCCAGCAGCCAGCACGGGGGATACGAGCAGTACTTC; cdr3_aa: CASSQHGGYEQYF
clone_size: .; j_call: TRBJ2-7; d_call: .; v_call: TRBV5-1; cdr3_nt: TGCGCCAGCAGCGCCGACTCAGGGGCTTCCACATACGAGCAGTACTTC; cdr3_aa: CASSADSGASTYEQYF
clone_size: .; j_call: TRBJ1-1; d_call: .; v_call: TRBV3-1; cdr3_nt: TGTGCCAGCAGCCCGGACCCGGGACGGATGAACACTGAAGCTTTCTTT; cdr3_aa: CASSPDPGRMNTEAFF
clone_size: .; j_call: TRBJ1-5; d_call: .; v_call: TRBV12-3/TRBV12-4; cdr3_nt: TGTGCCAGCAGCTACCAGGGTCGTAGCAATCAGCCCCAGCATTTT; cdr3_aa: CASSYQGRSNQPQHF
clone_size: .; j_call: TRBJ1-1; d_call: TRBD1; v_call: TRBV6-1; cdr3_nt: TGTGCCAGCAGTACGAAACAGGGGGTCACTGAAGCTTTCTTT; cdr3_aa: CASSTKQGVTEAFF
clone_size: .; j_call: TRBJ2-2; d_call: .; v_call: TRBV6-1; cdr3_nt: TGTGCCAGCAGTTCTGCAGGGTGGACCGGGGAGCTGTTTTTT; cdr3_aa: CASSSAGWTGELFF
clone_size: few; j_call: TRBJ2-1; d_call: TRBD2; v_call: TRBV3-1; cdr3_nt: TGTGCCAGCAGCCAAGTTAGCGGGGGGCCCGATGAGCAGTTCTTC; cdr3_aa: CASSQVSGGPDEQFF
clone_size: .; j_call: TRBJ2-3; d_call: .; v_call: TRBV6-6; cdr3_nt: TGTGCCAGCAGTTACGATGGAGGGCGGGGCACAGATACGCAGTATTTT; cdr3_aa: CASSYDGGRGTDTQYF
clone_size: .; j_call: TRBJ2-2; d_call: TRBD2; v_call: TRBV7-6; cdr3_nt: TGTGCCAGCAGCTCCCCGGGACTACGCGGCGGGGAGCTGTTTTTT; cdr3_aa: CASSSPGLRGGELFF
clone_size: .; j_call: TRBJ1-2; d_call: .; v_call: TRBV15; cdr3_nt: TGTGCCACCAGCAGAGATCGGACGGGCGGCTACACCTTC; cdr3_aa: CATSRDRTGGYTF
clone_size: .; j_call: TRBJ1-2; d_call: .; v_call: TRBV29-1; cdr3_nt: TGCAGCGTTGATGGTCCAAGCCATGGCTACACCTTC; cdr3_aa: CSVDGPSHGYTF
clone_size: few; j_call: TRBJ2-7; d_call: .; v_call: TRBV19; cdr3_nt: TGTGCCAGTAGTATAGATCATATAGGTACCTACGAGCAGTACTTC; cdr3_aa: CASSIDHIGTYEQYF
clone_size: .; j_call: TRBJ1-2; d_call: .; v_call: TRBV15; cdr3_nt: TGTGCCACCAGCAGAGGCGAAACCAACGGGGACTATGGCTACACCTTC; cdr3_aa: CATSRGETNGDYGYTF
clone_size: .; j_call: TRBJ2-1; d_call: .; v_call: TRBV7-9; cdr3_nt: TGTGCCAGCAGCCTCCCCCCCACTTACAATGAGCAGTTCTTC; cdr3_aa: CASSLPPTYNEQFF
clone_size: few; j_call: TRBJ2-1; d_call: TRBD1; v_call: TRBV5-4; cdr3_nt: TGTGCCAGCAGCTCCGCTCGGACAGGTGGCAATGAGCAGTTCTTC; cdr3_aa: CASSSARTGGNEQFF
clone_size: .; j_call: TRBJ2-3; d_call: .; v_call: TRBV4-1; cdr3_nt: TGCGCCAGCAGCCCCGTGAGGTCTCTCACAGATACGCAGTATTTT; cdr3_aa: CASSPVRSLTDTQYF
clone_size: few; j_call: TRBJ1-1; d_call: .; v_call: TRBV20-1; cdr3_nt: TGCAGTGCTAGAGTGCCAGGTAGTGGGAACACTGAAGCTTTCTTT; cdr3_aa: CSARVPGSGNTEAFF
clone_size: few; j_call: TRBJ2-5; d_call: TRBD2; v_call: TRBV12-3/TRBV12-4; cdr3_nt: TGTGCCAGCAGCCACCCTCGGGACTATGGGGAGACCCAGTACTTC; cdr3_aa: CASSHPRDYGETQYF
clone_size: .; j_call: TRBJ2-7; d_call: .; v_call: TRBV20-1; cdr3_nt: TGCAGTCTTTCTAACCCTCCCTACGAGCAGTACTTC; cdr3_aa: CSLSNPPYEQYF
clone_size: .; j_call: TRBJ2-5; d_call: TRBD1; v_call: TRBV30; cdr3_nt: TGTGCCTGGACTCCTGACAGGGAAGAGACCCAGTACTTC; cdr3_aa: CAWTPDREETQYF
clone_size: few; j_call: TRBJ2-2; d_call: .; v_call: TRBV6-2/TRBV6-3; cdr3_nt: TGTGCCAGCAGCCTATTAGCAGGGGGTCAGACTAGAGCTGGGGAGCTGTTTTTT; cdr3_aa: CASSLLAGGQTRAGELFF
clone_size: few; j_call: TRBJ1-5; d_call: TRBD1; v_call: TRBV30; cdr3_nt: TGTGCCTGGAGCCCAAACCCCACAGGGGTCCATAGCAATCAGCCCCAGCATTTT; cdr3_aa: CAWSPNPTGVHSNQPQHF
clone_size: .; j_call: TRBJ2-7; d_call: TRBD2; v_call: TRBV19; cdr3_nt: TGTGCCAGTAGTATCGGGACTAGCGGGACGTCCTACGAGCAGTACTTC; cdr3_aa: CASSIGTSGTSYEQYF
clone_size: .; j_call: TRBJ2-7; d_call: .; v_call: TRBV9; cdr3_nt: TGTGCCAGCAGCGTTAGTGGGTCTTACAACGAGCAGTACTTC; cdr3_aa: CASSVSGSYNEQYF
clone_size: few; j_call: TRBJ1-2; d_call: .; v_call: TRBV12-3/TRBV12-4; cdr3_nt: TGTGCCAGCCTTAGGGGGACTAACTATGGCTACACCTTC; cdr3_aa: CASLRGTNYGYTF